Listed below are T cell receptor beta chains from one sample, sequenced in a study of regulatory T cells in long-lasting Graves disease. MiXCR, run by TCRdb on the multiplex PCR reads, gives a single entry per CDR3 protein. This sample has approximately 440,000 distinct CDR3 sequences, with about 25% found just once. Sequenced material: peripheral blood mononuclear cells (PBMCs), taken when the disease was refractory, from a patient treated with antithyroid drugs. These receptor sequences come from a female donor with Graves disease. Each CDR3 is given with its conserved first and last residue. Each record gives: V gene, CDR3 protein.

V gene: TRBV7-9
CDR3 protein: CASSARQENTEAFF

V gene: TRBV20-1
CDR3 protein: CSARRYRGSAEAFF

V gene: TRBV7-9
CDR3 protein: CASRPIDGVNTEAFF

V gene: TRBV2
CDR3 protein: CASSQDSAGVPGELFF

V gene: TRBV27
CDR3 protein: CASSFGQTQPQHF

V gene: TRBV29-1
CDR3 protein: CSVLLGTAYEQYF

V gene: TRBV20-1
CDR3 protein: CSVVHRDSQETQYF

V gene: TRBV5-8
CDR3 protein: CAQRHPDPSSRGQYF

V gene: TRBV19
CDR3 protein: CASSIDPLGRFNTEAFF

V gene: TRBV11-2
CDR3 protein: CASSPGTVSNYGYTF

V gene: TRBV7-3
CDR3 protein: CASSFRGADNYGYTF

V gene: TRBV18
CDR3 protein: CASSRGNTGTEAFF

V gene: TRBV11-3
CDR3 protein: CASSTGPNEKLFF

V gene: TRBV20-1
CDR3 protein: CSASNLAAGLVFQPQHF

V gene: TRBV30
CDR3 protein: CAWSVRVGAGSSYEQYF

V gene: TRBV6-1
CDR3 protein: CASTWGLAGAETQYF

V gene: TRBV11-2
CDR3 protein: CASSRGRDRGLTEAFF

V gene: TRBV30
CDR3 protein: CAWSPPNRQPQHF

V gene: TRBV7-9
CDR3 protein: CASSPWTGSGYTF

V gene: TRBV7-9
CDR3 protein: CASSPIPVSADTIYF

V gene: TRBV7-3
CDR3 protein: CASSLINTGELFF

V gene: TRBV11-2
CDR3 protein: CASSLTGNNYGYTF

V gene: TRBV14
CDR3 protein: CASSQDRGLEQYF

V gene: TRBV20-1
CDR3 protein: CSARWQALTQHF

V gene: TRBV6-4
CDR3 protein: CASSSLGAQYF

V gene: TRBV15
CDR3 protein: CATSRDRGRANEQFF

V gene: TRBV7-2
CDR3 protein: CASRLTGSTGNTIYF

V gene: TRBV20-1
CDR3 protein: CSSRSEAQETQYF

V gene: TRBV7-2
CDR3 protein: CASSPRDRVSYEQYF

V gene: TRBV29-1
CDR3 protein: CSASGTGVHEQYF

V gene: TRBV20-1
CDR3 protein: CSALPSVQETQYF

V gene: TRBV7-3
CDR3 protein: CASSPVRTSGTANTGELFF

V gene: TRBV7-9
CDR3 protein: CASSNTEETQYF

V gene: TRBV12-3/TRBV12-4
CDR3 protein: CASGGRRNTEAFF

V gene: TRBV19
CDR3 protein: CASSITTGMNTEAFF

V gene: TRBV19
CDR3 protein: CASSIQGSTTDTQYF

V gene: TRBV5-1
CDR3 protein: CASSPGGSVPEAFF

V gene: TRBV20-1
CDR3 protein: CSVPGQWTNEQFF

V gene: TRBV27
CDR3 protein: CASSLYIDSNQPQHF

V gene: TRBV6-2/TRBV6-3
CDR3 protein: CASSELQGGSNQPQHF

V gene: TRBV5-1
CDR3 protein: CASSSGQGTMDYTF

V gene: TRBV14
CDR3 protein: CASSQGRWSYEQYF